This T cell receptor (beta chain) derives from a study of long-term antiretroviral therapy in people with HIV. The germline V gene encodes CDR1 SGHTA and CDR2 FQGNSA. V lost 5 bases, J lost 8 bases, and 9 bases stayed unmatched. This CDR3 is 15 amino acids long. Investigators performed immunoSEQ version v3.0 at survey level. Only in-frame clones appear in the TCRdb table, and some are missing; sequencing was by immunoSEQ multiplex PCR. The sample holds more than 15,000 clones, about 78% seen once. This receptor was identified in a woman in her thirties with HIV. The V call is TRBV7-2, the J call TRBJ1-4; 9 positions match TRBD1. This sample comprised unsorted PBMCs, obtained 2.9 years after starting antiretroviral therapy. The CDR3 DNA reads TGTGCCAGCAGCCCGGGACAGGGAGGGAACGAAAAACTGTTTTTT. This gives the protein CASSPGQGGNEKLFF.